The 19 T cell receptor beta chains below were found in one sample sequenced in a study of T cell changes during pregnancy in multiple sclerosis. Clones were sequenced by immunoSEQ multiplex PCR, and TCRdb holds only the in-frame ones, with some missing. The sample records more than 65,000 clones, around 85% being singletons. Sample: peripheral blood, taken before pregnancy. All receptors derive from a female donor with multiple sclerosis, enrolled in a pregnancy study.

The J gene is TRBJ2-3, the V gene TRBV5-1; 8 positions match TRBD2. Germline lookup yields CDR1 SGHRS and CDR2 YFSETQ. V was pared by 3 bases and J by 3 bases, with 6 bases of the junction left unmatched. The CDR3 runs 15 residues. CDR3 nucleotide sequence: TGCGCCAGCAGCTCGGGGACTAGAAGAACAGATACGCAGTATTTT. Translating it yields CASSSGTRRTDTQYF.

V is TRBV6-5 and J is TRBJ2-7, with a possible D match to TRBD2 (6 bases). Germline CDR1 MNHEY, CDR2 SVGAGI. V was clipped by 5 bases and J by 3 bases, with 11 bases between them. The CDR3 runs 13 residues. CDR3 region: CASSTAAGYEQYF. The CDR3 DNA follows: TGTGCCAGCAGTACGGCAGCGGGCTACGAGCAGTACTTC.

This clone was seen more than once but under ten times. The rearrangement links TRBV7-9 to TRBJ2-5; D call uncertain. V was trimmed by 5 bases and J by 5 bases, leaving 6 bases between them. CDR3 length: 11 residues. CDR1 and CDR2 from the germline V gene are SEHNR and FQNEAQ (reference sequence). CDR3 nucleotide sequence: TGTGCCAGCAGCATCAGGGAGACCCAGTACTTC. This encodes CASSIRETQYF. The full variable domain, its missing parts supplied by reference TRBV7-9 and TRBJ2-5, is DTGVSQNPRHKITKRGQNVTFRCDPISEHNRLYWYRQTLGQGPEFLTYFQNEAQLEKSRLLSDRFSAERPKGSFSTLEIQRTEQGDSAMYLCASSIRETQYFGPGTRLLVL.

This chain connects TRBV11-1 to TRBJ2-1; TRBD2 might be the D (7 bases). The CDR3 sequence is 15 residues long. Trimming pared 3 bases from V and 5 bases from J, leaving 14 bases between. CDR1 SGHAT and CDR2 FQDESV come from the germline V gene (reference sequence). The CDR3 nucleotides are TGTGCCAGCAGCTTGAAGGGGGGGAGGGACAATGAGCAGTTCTTC. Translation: CASSLKGGRDNEQFF. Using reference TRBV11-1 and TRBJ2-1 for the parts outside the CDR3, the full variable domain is EAEVAQSPRYKITEKSQAVAFWCDPISGHATLYWYRQILGQGPELLVQFQDESVVDDSQLPKDRFSAERLKGVDSTLKIQPAELGDSAMYLCASSLKGGRDNEQFFGPGTRLTVL.

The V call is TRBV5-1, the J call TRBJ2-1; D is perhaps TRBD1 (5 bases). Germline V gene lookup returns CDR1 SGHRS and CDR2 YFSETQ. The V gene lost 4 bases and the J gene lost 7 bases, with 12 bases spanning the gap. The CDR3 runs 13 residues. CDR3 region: CASSPGWGNEQFF. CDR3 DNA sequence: TGCGCCAGCAGCCCAGGGTGGGGAAATGAGCAGTTCTTC.

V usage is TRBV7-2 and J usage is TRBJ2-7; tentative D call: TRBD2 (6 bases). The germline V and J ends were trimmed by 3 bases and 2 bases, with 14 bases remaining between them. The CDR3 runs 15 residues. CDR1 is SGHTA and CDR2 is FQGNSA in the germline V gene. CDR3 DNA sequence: TGTGCCAGCAGCTTTAGCGGAGTCGCTGCCTACGAGCAGTACTTC. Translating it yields CASSFSGVAAYEQYF.

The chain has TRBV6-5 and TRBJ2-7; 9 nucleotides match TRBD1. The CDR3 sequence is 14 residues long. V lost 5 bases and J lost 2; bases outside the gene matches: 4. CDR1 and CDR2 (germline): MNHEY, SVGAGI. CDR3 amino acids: CASSMGTGPYEQYF. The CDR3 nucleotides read TGTGCCAGCAGTATGGGGACAGGGCCCTACGAGCAGTACTTC.

The CDR3 protein is CSVEPSNYGYTF. As DNA, the CDR3 is TGCAGCGTTGAACCTTCTAACTATGGCTACACCTTC. The chain recombines TRBV29-1 with TRBJ1-2; no clear D. Germline V lookup: CDR1 SQVTM, CDR2 ANQGSEA. Trimming left V 2 bases short and J 0 bases short, with 4 bases between. The CDR3 extends over 12 amino acids.

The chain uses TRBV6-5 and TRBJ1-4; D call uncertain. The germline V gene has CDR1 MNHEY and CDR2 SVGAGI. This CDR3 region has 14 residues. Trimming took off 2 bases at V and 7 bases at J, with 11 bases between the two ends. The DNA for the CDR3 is TGTGCCAGCAGTTACGGAGCGGAGGGTGAAAAACTGTTTTTT. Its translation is CASSYGAEGEKLFF.

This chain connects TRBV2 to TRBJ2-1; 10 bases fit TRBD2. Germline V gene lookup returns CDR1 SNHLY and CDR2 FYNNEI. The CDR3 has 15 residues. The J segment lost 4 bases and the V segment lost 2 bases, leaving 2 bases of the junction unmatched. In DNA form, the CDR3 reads TGTGCCAGCAGTGAACAGCGGGGGGGGTACAATGAGCAGTTCTTC. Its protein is CASSEQRGGYNEQFF.

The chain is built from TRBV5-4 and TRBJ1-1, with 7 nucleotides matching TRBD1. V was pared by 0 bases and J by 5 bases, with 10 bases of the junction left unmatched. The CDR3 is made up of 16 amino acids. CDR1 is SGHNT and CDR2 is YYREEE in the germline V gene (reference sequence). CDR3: CASSLGGTQGRTEAFF. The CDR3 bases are TGTGCCAGCAGCTTGGGGGGGACACAGGGGAGGACTGAAGCTTTCTTT.

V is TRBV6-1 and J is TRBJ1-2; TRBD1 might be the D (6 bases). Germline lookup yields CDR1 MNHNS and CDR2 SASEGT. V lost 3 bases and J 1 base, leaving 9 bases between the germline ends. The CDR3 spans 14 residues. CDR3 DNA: TGTGCCAGCAGTGAGACAGGAGATAACTATGGCTACACCTTC. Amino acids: CASSETGDNYGYTF.

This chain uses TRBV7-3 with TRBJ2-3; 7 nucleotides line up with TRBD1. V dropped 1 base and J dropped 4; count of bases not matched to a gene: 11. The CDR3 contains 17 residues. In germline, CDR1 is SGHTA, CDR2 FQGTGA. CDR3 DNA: TGTGCCAGCAGCTTAAAGGTCCGACAGGGATGGCCAGATACGCAGTATTTT. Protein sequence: CASSLKVRQGWPDTQYF.

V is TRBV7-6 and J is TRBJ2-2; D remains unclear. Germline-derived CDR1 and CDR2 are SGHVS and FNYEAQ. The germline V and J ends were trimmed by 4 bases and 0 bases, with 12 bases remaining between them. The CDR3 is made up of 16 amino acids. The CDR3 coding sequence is TGTGCCAGCAGCTCCGCCGGTACTTCGAACACCGGGGAGCTGTTTTTT. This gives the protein CASSSAGTSNTGELFF. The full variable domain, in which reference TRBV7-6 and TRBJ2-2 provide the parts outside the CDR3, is GAGVSQSPRYKVTKRGQDVALRCDPISGHVSLYWYRQALGQGPEFLTYFNYEAQQDKSGLPNDRFSAERPEGSISTLTIQRTEQRDSAMYRCASSSAGTSNTGELFFGEGSRLTVL.

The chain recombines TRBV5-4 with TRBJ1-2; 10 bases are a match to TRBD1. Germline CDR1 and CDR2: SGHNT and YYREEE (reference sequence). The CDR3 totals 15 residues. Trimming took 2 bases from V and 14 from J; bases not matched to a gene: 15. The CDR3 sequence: CASSFSGGQGFSETF. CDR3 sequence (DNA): TGTGCCAGCAGCTTCTCAGGGGGACAGGGGTTTTCCGAAACCTTC.

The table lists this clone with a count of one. CDR3 in DNA: TGTGCCAGCAGCCAGGACGGGGGGACGGGTAATGAAAAACTGTTTTTT. Amino acids: CASSQDGGTGNEKLFF. V and J are TRBV4-2 and TRBJ1-4; tentative D call: TRBD1 (5 bases). The germline V and J ends were trimmed by 3 bases and 4 bases, with 15 bases remaining between them. Per the germline V gene, CDR1 is LGHNA and CDR2 is YNFKEQ. The CDR3 extends over 16 amino acids.

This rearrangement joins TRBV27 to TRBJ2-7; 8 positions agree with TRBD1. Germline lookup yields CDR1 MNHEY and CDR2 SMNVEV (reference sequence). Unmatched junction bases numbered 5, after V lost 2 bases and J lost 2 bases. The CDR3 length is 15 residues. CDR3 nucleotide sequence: TGTGCCAGCAGTTTAAGCTCGACAGGGGCCTACGAGCAGTACTTC. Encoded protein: CASSLSSTGAYEQYF.

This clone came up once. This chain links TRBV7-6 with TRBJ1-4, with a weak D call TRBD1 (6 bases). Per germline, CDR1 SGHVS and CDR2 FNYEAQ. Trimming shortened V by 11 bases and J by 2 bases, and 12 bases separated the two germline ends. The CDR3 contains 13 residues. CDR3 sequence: CAWSRGTNEKLFF. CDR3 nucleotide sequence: TGTGCCTGGTCGAGGGGGACTAATGAAAAACTGTTTTTT.

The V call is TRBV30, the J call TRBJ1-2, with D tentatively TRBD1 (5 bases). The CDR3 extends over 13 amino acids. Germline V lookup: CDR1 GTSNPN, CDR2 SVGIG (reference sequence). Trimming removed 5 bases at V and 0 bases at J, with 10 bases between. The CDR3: CAWRSTANYGYTF. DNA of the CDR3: TGTGCCTGGCGATCGACAGCTAACTATGGCTACACCTTC.